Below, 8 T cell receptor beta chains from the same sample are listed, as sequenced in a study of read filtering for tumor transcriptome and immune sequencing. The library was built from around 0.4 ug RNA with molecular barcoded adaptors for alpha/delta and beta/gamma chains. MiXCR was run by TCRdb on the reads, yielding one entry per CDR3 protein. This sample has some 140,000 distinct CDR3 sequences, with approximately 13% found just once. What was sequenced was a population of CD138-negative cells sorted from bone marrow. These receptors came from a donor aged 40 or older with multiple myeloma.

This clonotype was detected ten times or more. CDR3 DNA sequence: TGTGCCAGCAGCTTAGCCCAAACAACTAATGAAAAACTGTTTTTT. Protein: CASSLAQTTNEKLFF. V usage is TRBV7-9 and J usage is TRBJ1-4, with D unclear. From germline, CDR1 is SEHNR and CDR2 FQNEAQ (reference sequence). V lost 0 bases and J lost 0, with 5 bases in between. CDR3 length equals 15 residues. Combining the CDR3 with reference TRBV7-9 and TRBJ1-4 gives the whole variable domain DTGVSQNPRHKITKRGQNVTFRCDPISEHNRLYWYRQTLGQGPEFLTYFQNEAQLEKSRLLSDRFSAERPKGSFSTLEIQRTEQGDSAMYLCASSLAQTTNEKLFFGSGTQLSVL.

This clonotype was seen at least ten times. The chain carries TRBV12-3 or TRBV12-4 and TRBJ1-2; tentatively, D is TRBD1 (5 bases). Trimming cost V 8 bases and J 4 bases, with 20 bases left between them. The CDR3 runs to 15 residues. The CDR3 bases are TGTGCCAGCTCTTTGGGGCAAACGGCGCTCTATGGCTACACCTTC. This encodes CASSLGQTALYGYTF.

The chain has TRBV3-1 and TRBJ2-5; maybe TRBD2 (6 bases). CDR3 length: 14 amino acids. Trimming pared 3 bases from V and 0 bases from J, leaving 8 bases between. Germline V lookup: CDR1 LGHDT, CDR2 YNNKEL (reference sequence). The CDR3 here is CASSQGGYQETQYF. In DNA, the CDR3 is TGTGCCAGCAGCCAGGGGGGTTACCAAGAGACCCAGTACTTC.

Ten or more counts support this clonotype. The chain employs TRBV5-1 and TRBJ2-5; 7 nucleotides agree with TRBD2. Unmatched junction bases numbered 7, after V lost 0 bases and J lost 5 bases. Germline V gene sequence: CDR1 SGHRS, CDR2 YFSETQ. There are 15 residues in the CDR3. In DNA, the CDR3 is TGCGCCAGCAGCTTGGCCGGACTAGAGATGGAGACCCAGTACTTC. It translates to CASSLAGLEMETQYF.

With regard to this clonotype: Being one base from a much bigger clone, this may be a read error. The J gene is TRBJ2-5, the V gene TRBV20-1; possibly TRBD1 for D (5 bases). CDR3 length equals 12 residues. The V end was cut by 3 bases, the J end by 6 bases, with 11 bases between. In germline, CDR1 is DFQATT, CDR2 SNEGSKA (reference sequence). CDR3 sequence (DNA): TGCAGTGCTAGGGGCAGGGAAAAGACCCAGTACTTC. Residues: CSARGREKTQYF.

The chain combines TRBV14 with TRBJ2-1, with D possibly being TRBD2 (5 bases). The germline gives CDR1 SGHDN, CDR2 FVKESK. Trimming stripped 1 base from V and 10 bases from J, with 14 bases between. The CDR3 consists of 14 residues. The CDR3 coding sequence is TGTGCCAGCAGCCAAGGCCCGGGGTGGGGAGAGCAGTTCTTC. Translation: CASSQGPGWGEQFF.

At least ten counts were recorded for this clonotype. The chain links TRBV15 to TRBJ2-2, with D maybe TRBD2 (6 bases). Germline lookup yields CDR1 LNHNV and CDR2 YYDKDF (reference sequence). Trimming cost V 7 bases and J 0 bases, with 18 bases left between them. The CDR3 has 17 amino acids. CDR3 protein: CATTPPRGNANTGELFF. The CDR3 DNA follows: TGTGCCACCACCCCTCCGCGCGGGAACGCGAACACCGGGGAGCTGTTTTTT.

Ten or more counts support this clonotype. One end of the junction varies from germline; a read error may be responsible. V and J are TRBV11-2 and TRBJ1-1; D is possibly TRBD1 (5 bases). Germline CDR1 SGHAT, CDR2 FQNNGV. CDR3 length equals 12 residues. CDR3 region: CASSFRGTEAFF. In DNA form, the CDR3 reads TGTGCCAGCAGCTTTAGGGGAACTGAAGCTTTCTTC.